The rows below give T cell receptor beta chains drawn from one sample of a study of T cell responses to AZD1222 COVID-19 vaccine. The method was immunoSEQ multiplex PCR; TCRdb's version includes in-frame clones alone and lacks a portion of them. The profile covers some 120,000 clones, with 85% to 95% appearing a single time and under 3.5% taken by the ten largest. Here the sequenced sample was peripheral blood, taken on day 0 of AZD1222 vaccination. The receptors were gathered from an adult in good health. CDR3s include the opening cysteine and the closing phenylalanine or tryptophan. A D gene is named only where the DNA matches it firmly. The size entry is marked missing in some rows and otherwise reads once, few, many or a size class.

.	TRBV6-1	TRBJ1-5	.	CASSDYPGSVHQPQHF	TGTGCCAGCAGTGATTACCCAGGGAGTGTACATCAGCCCCAGCATTTT
TRBD2	TRBV27	TRBJ2-3	.	CASSPIAGAPTDTQYF	TGTGCCAGCAGTCCGATAGCGGGAGCCCCCACAGATACGCAGTATTTT
.	TRBV6-5	TRBJ2-7	.	CASSYGERPYEQYF	TGTGCCAGCAGTTACGGGGAGAGACCCTACGAGCAGTACTTC
.	TRBV10-1	TRBJ2-2	.	CASKETRVAGELFF	TGCGCCAGCAAGGAGACTAGGGTCGCCGGGGAGCTGTTTTTT
.	TRBV28	TRBJ1-5	.	CASRNVDRSNQPQHF	TGTGCCAGCAGGAATGTGGACCGGAGCAATCAGCCCCAGCATTTT
.	TRBV5-1	TRBJ1-2	.	CASSLVGDSYGYTF	TGCGCCAGCAGCTTGGTTGGCGACAGCTATGGCTACACCTTC
.	TRBV19	TRBJ1-1	.	CASSIYPGTLNTEAFF	TGTGCCAGTAGTATCTATCCCGGGACTTTGAACACTGAAGCTTTCTTT
.	TRBV28	TRBJ1-1	.	CASSFGEAFF	TGTGCCAGCAGTTTTGGCGAAGCTTTCTTT
.	TRBV14	TRBJ2-7	.	CASSEGYEQYF	TGTGCCTCCTCCGAGGGCTACGAGCAGTACTTC
TRBD1	TRBV3-1/TRBV3-2	TRBJ1-6	.	CASSLDRVNSPLHF	TGTGCCAGCAGCTTGGACAGGGTAAATTCACCCCTCCACTTT
.	TRBV18	TRBJ1-5	.	CASSPLVNQPQHF	TGTGCCAGCTCACCACTGGTCAATCAGCCCCAGCATTTT
TRBD2	TRBV6-4	TRBJ2-5	.	CASSRPGTSFEQETQYF	TGTGCCAGCAGTAGGCCCGGGACTAGCTTCGAACAAGAGACCCAGTACTTC
.	TRBV29-1	TRBJ2-2	.	CSVASPNTGELFF	TGCAGCGTGGCCAGTCCGAACACCGGGGAGCTGTTTTTT
.	TRBV5-5	TRBJ1-4	.	CASSLGQGGEKLFF	TGTGCCAGCAGCTTGGGGCAGGGCGGCGAAAAACTGTTTTTT
.	TRBV1	TRBJ2-5	.	CTSSQGSQEETQYF	TGCACCAGCAGCCAAGGGAGCCAAGAAGAGACCCAGTACTTC
.	TRBV27	TRBJ2-1	.	CASSLSGFGKNEQFF	TGTGCCAGCAGTTTATCAGGGTTCGGAAAGAATGAGCAGTTCTTC
.	TRBV6-6	TRBJ1-5	.	CASRDKTTPSNQPQHF	TGTGCCAGCCGGGACAAGACTACCCCCAGCAATCAGCCCCAGCATTTT
.	TRBV19	TRBJ1-2	few	CASTPPGEALWLDGYTF	TGTGCCAGTACCCCGCCTGGGGAGGCCCTATGGTTAGATGGCTACACCTTC
.	TRBV6-4	TRBJ2-3	.	CASSDISGTVLSTQYF	TGTGCCAGCAGTGACATTTCTGGGACGGTCCTGAGTACGCAGTATTTT
.	TRBV3-1/TRBV3-2	TRBJ1-1	once	CASSWSGSGTEAFF	TGTGCCAGCAGCTGGTCAGGATCGGGCACTGAAGCTTTCTTT
.	TRBV7-2	TRBJ1-2	few	CASSKYAIPPRYGYTF	TGTGCCAGCAGCAAATACGCTATCCCACCGCGGTATGGCTACACCTTC
TRBD1	TRBV28	TRBJ1-5	.	CASSADRGVNQPQHF	TGTGCCAGCAGTGCGGACAGGGGGGTTAATCAGCCCCAGCATTTT
.	TRBV21-1	TRBJ1-1	once	CASSPTGQGILNTEAFF	TGTGCCAGCAGCCCAACAGGACAGGGGATTTTGAACACTGAAGCTTTCTTT
TRBD1	TRBV6-5	TRBJ1-2	once	CASSSPGQGLSGYTF	TGTGCCAGCAGTTCCCCGGGACAGGGTCTTTCTGGCTACACCTTC
.	TRBV3-1/TRBV3-2	TRBJ2-7	.	CASSQVRGSYEQYF	TGTGCCAGCAGCCAAGTCCGCGGTTCCTACGAGCAGTACTTC
TRBD1	TRBV18	TRBJ2-7	.	CASSPGGIGTGGAEQYF	TGTGCCAGCTCACCAGGGGGGATCGGGACAGGGGGCGCCGAGCAGTACTTC
.	TRBV30	TRBJ1-3	.	CAWNRNSGNTIYF	TGTGCCTGGAATCGGAACTCTGGAAACACCATATATTTT
.	TRBV15	TRBJ2-5	.	CATSANPSRAQETQYF	TGTGCCACCAGCGCGAACCCCTCCCGGGCTCAAGAGACCCAGTACTTC
.	TRBV7-9	TRBJ2-7	.	CASRRLETAYEQYF	TGTGCCAGCAGAAGACTGGAGACGGCCTACGAGCAGTACTTC
.	TRBV19	TRBJ2-7	.	CASGSRWNEQYF	TGTGCCAGCGGGAGTCGCTGGAACGAGCAGTACTTC
TRBD1	TRBV2	TRBJ1-2	.	CASSGPGQVYGYTF	TGTGCCAGCAGTGGACCGGGACAGGTCTATGGCTACACCTTC
.	TRBV19	TRBJ1-6	.	CASSMDSPSPLHF	TGTGCCAGTAGTATGGACAGCCCTTCACCCCTCCACTTT
.	TRBV5-8	TRBJ2-7	.	CASSLQVAVTYEQYF	TGTGCCAGCAGCTTGCAGGTAGCTGTGACCTACGAGCAGTACTTC
TRBD2	TRBV19	TRBJ2-1	.	CASSLRAGASYNEQFF	TGTGCCAGTAGTCTGAGAGCGGGAGCCAGCTACAATGAGCAGTTCTTC
.	TRBV10-3	TRBJ1-5	.	CAISESAGNQPQHF	TGTGCCATCAGTGAGTCTGCAGGGAATCAGCCCCAGCATTTT
.	TRBV7-2	TRBJ1-6	.	CASSLVVNSPLHF	TGTGCCAGCAGCTTAGTGGTCAACTCACCCCTCCACTTT
.	TRBV10-2	TRBJ2-7	.	CASAGRDEQYF	TGCGCCAGCGCCGGACGGGACGAGCAGTACTTC
TRBD1	TRBV29-1	TRBJ2-3	.	CSGQGTPGLTDTQYF	TGCAGCGGACAGGGGACACCCGGTTTAACAGATACGCAGTATTTT
.	TRBV20-1	TRBJ1-5	.	CSASPTDGGQPQHF	TGCAGTGCTAGTCCCACGGATGGTGGTCAGCCCCAGCATTTT
.	TRBV27	TRBJ2-3	.	CASSASFSTDTQYF	TGTGCCAGCAGTGCCTCTTTTAGCACAGATACGCAGTATTTT
.	TRBV27	TRBJ2-3	.	CASSLGSTQYF	TGTGCCAGCAGTTTAGGGAGTACGCAGTATTTT
.	TRBV3-1/TRBV3-2	TRBJ1-5	.	CASSQASGGSNQPQHF	TGTGCCAGCAGCCAAGCGTCTGGGGGGAGCAATCAGCCCCAGCATTTT
.	TRBV4-1	TRBJ1-2	.	CASSPDLQGAFLRGTF	TGCGCCAGCAGCCCCGATTTACAGGGAGCATTTCTACGCGGCACCTTC